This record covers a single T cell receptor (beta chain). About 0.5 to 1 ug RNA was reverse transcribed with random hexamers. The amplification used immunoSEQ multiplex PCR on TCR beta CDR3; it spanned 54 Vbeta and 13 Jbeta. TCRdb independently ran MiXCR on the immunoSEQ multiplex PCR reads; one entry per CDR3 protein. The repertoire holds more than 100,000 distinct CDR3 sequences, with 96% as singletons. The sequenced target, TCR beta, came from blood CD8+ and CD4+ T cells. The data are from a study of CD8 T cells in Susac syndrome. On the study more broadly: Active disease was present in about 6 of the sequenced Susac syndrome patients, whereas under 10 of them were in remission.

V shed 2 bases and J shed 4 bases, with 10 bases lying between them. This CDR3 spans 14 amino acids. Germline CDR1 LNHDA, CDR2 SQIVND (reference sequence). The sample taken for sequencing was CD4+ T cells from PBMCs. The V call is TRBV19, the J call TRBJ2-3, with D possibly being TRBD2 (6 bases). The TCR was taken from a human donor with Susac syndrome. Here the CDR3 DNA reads TGTGCCAGTAGTATATCCGGGGGTGCAGATACGCAGTATTTT. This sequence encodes CASSISGGADTQYF.